This record covers a single TCR beta chain. What it binds is not known. The data stem from a study of OX40 agonist ivuxolimab in advanced cancers. TCRdb keeps only in-frame clones here, not all; method: immunoSEQ multiplex PCR. The sample consists of tens of thousands of clones, 87% of them appearing once. Blood samples were obtained at baseline, cycle 4 day 1, and cycle 7 day 1. Whole-study results and caveats: The specificity for antigen of the expanded peripheral T cells was not determined. Expanded clones tended on average to be more numerous among CD8+ T cells than CD4+.

The sequencing here drew on CD4+ or CD8+ T cells sorted from blood, taken in a trial of the OX40 agonist ivuxolimab. The sequence came from an adult with an advanced solid tumor such as melanoma, head and neck, liver or kidney cancer.

CDR3: CASSLAGLSTGELFF. CDR3 sequence (DNA): TGTGCCAGCAGCTTAGCCGGATTAAGTACCGGGGAGCTGTTTTTT. The chain combines TRBV7-3 with TRBJ2-2; D remains unclear. Trimming took off 2 bases at V and 5 bases at J, with 12 bases between the two ends. CDR1 is SGHTA, CDR2 FQGTGA, per germline. This CDR3 comprises 15 residues.